Listed below are T cell receptor beta chains from one sample, sequenced in a study of identical twins. In TCRdb, the 5' RACE reads were re-called with MiXCR into one record per CDR3 protein. The repertoire has around 490,000 distinct CDR3 sequences, roughly an eighth of them found once; the top ten carry approximately 0.9%. These data are also associated with another study on yellow fever vaccine responses in identical twins.

What was sequenced was CD4+ T cells sorted from blood. The receptor set was obtained from a woman between 18 and 29 years old in good health. Each CDR3 is given with its conserved first and last residue. The D gene is left open where the match is weak. Rows may omit the clone size; those that give it use once, few, many or a size class.

V: TRBV27
J: TRBJ2-1
length: 14
size: few
D: -
DNA: TGTGCCAGCAGTATCCGGACAATTAACCATGAGCAGTTCTTC
CDR3: CASSIRTINHEQFF

V: TRBV6-2/TRBV6-3
J: TRBJ1-5
length: 14
size: few
D: -
DNA: TGTGCCAGCACCAACCCCCCGCAGGGTCAGCCCCAGCATTTT
CDR3: CASTNPPQGQPQHF

V: TRBV7-2
J: TRBJ2-7
length: 13
size: many
D: -
DNA: TGTGCCAGCAGCTTAGCGGTTTCCTACGAGCAGTACTTC
CDR3: CASSLAVSYEQYF

V: TRBV20-1
J: TRBJ2-3
length: 12
size: few
D: -
DNA: TGCAGTGCCCTGTCAGGGGCAGATACGCAGTATTTT
CDR3: CSALSGADTQYF

V: TRBV5-6
J: TRBJ2-7
length: 14
size: -
D: -
DNA: TGTGCCAGCAGCCCCCGGCTCCGCTGCTACGAGCAGTACTTC
CDR3: CASSPRLRCYEQYF

V: TRBV11-2
J: TRBJ2-3
length: 19
size: -
D: TRBD2
DNA: TGTGCCAGCAGCACCAAAGTTGGGACTAGCGGGGGTGGCACAGATACGCAGTATTTT
CDR3: CASSTKVGTSGGGTDTQYF

V: TRBV6-1
J: TRBJ2-2
length: 14
size: few
D: TRBD2
DNA: TGTGCCAGCAGTCCCCGGGCGGGGGCCGGGGAGCTGTTTTTT
CDR3: CASSPRAGAGELFF

V: TRBV5-4
J: TRBJ2-1
length: 19
size: few
D: TRBD2
DNA: TGTGCCAGCAGCTTGATGGGACTAGCGGGGGGGAGCTCCTACAATGAGCAGTTCTTC
CDR3: CASSLMGLAGGSSYNEQFF

V: TRBV7-2
J: TRBJ2-7
length: 13
size: many
D: -
DNA: TGTGCCAGCAGCTTACAGAAGTCCTACGAGCAGTACTTC
CDR3: CASSLQKSYEQYF

V: TRBV6-2/TRBV6-3
J: TRBJ2-7
length: 12
size: -
D: -
DNA: TGTGCCAGCAGTTACCTGGGATTAGAGCAGTACTTC
CDR3: CASSYLGLEQYF

V: TRBV10-3
J: TRBJ2-7
length: 15
size: few
D: TRBD2
DNA: TGTGCCATCAGTGAGACAGCGGGAGACTACTACGAGCAGTACTTC
CDR3: CAISETAGDYYEQYF

V: TRBV6-2/TRBV6-3
J: TRBJ2-7
length: 16
size: many
D: TRBD1
DNA: TGTGCCAGCAGTTACTCTTTGACAGGGGGAATCTACGAGCAGTACTTC
CDR3: CASSYSLTGGIYEQYF

V: TRBV5-1
J: TRBJ2-5
length: 15
size: few
D: -
DNA: TGCGCCAGCACCCGTAACACCAGGGCCCAAGAGACCCAGTACTTC
CDR3: CASTRNTRAQETQYF

V: TRBV28
J: TRBJ1-5
length: 15
size: few
D: -
DNA: TGTGCCAGCACCTCACCCGGACGGCTTAATCAGCCCCAGCATTTT
CDR3: CASTSPGRLNQPQHF

V: TRBV28
J: TRBJ2-7
length: 15
size: few
D: -
DNA: TGTGCCAGCAGTTTAAATACACGGGGAGCCTACGAGCAGTACTTC
CDR3: CASSLNTRGAYEQYF

V: TRBV7-3
J: TRBJ2-1
length: 13
size: few
D: -
DNA: TGTGCCAGCAGCTCAATAGTGGGAGGTGAGCAGTTCTTC
CDR3: CASSSIVGGEQFF

V: TRBV6-5
J: TRBJ2-1
length: 15
size: -
D: TRBD2
DNA: TGTGCCAGCAGCAACTCGGGACTAGCGGCCAATGAGCAGTTCTTC
CDR3: CASSNSGLAANEQFF

V: TRBV24-1
J: TRBJ2-1
length: 16
size: few
D: TRBD1
DNA: TGTGCCACCAGTGATCGACAGGGTAACTCCTACAATGAGCAGTTCTTC
CDR3: CATSDRQGNSYNEQFF